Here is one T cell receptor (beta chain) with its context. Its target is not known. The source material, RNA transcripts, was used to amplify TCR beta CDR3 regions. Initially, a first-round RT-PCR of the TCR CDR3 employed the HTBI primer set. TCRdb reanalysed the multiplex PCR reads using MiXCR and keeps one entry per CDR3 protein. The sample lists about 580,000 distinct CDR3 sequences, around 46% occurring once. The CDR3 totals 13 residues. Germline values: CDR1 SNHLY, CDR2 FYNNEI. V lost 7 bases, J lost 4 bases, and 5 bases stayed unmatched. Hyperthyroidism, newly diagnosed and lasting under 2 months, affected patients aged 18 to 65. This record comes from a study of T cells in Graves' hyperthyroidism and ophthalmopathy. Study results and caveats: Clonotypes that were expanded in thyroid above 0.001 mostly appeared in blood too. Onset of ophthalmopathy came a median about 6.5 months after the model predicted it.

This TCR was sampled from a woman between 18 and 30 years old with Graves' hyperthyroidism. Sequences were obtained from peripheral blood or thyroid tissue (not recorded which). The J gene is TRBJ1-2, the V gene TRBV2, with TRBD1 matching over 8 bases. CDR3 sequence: CASTTDRGYGYTF. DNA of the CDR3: TGTGCCAGCACCACCGACAGGGGCTATGGCTACACCTTC.